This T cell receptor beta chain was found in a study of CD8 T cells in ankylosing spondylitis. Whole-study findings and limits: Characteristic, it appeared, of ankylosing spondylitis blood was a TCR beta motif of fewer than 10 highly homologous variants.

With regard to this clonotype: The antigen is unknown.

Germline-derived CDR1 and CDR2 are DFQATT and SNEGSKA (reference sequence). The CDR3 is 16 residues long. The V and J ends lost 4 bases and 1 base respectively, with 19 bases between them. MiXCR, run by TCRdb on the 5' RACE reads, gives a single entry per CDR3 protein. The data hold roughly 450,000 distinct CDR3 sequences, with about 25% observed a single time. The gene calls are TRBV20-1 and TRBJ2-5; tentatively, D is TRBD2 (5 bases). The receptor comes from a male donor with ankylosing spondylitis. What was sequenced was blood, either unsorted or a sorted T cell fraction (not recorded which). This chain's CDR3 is CSANNLRATIQETQYF. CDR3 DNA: TGCAGTGCTAATAATTTGCGAGCGACTATCCAAGAGACCCAGTACTTC.